A selection of T cell receptor beta chains follows, all from one sample in a study of CD8 T cells in ankylosing spondylitis. Via MiXCR, TCRdb re-called the 5' RACE reads, giving one row per CDR3 protein. The sample has 250,000 or so distinct CDR3 sequences; 20% to 30% are singletons. The sequencing sample was made of blood, either unsorted or a sorted T cell fraction (not recorded which). The source of these receptors is a male donor with ankylosing spondylitis or in good health (not recorded which). Each CDR3 is given with its conserved first and last residue. The order of the fields is V gene, CDR3 protein.

TRBV20-1	CSARRPGTTNEQFF
TRBV29-1	CSATTDGTDTQYF
TRBV29-1	CSVRGVNSYEQYF
TRBV20-1	CSASRSGGEQFF
TRBV7-2	CASSFSGGGEQFF
TRBV20-1	CCARDPTLGTASYEQYF
TRBV20-1	CSAGASGTPYEQYF
TRBV9	CASSVGPTSGGGNEQFF
TRBV5-1	CASSKAGGQSGELFF
TRBV20-1	CSARDPTLNNEQFF
TRBV20-1	CSTRLAGGLEDTQYF
TRBV5-4	CASSLAGNSPLHF
TRBV20-1	CSARRWRGSTDTQYF
TRBV9	CASSTRTGLGSPLHF
TRBV5-6	CASSVIRETQYF
TRBV9	CASSSLTQGSEQYF
TRBV7-6	CASSLVGQTDTQYF
TRBV7-2	CASSPGRVRSNEQFF
TRBV12-3/TRBV12-4	CASSPGTSGGRGDTQYF
TRBV7-2	CASSADIQYF
TRBV20-1	CSAVTRGGGAGEQFF
TRBV12-3/TRBV12-4	CASTDRVPDTQYF
TRBV5-5	CASSLEIGTRNQPQHF
TRBV12-3/TRBV12-4	CASSPRQITGELFF
TRBV12-3/TRBV12-4	CASLGLAGNEQFF
TRBV20-1	CSAQAGGGETQYF
TRBV12-3/TRBV12-4	CASSKGLAGYYNEQFF
TRBV29-1	CSVEWGRQETQYF
TRBV12-3/TRBV12-4	CASSLRRVYEQYF
TRBV12-3/TRBV12-4	CASSLSGYNSPLHF
TRBV28	CASRRGDQPQHF
TRBV29-1	CSVGADSPDTQYF
TRBV7-2	CASSSTLQQGRGYGYTF
TRBV25-1	CASSEQWGAFEQYF
TRBV5-6	CASSRDRGFSYGYTF
TRBV2	CASRAAEANEKLFF
TRBV24-1	CATSDTGQSEGTDTQYF
TRBV18	CASSQQGWLFF
TRBV15	CATSRVLGRETQYF
TRBV15	CATSSSRAQGGTDTQYF
TRBV5-1	CASQQEPGTGHEQFF
TRBV10-3	CAISDPLRGVLGDTQYF
TRBV25-1	CASNRGDQPQHF
TRBV10-3	CAISPFSTGTEAFF
TRBV30	CALDPGQGVVEKLFF
TRBV20-1	CSARWLDTQYF
TRBV3-1	CASSQGGGDNGYTF
TRBV20-1	CSARVRWNEQFF
TRBV12-3/TRBV12-4	CASSFGRTDTQYF
TRBV12-3/TRBV12-4	CASSLSGPTEETQYF
TRBV29-1	CSAGTASSTDTQYF
TRBV7-2	CASSLESSGARETQYF
TRBV4-2	CASSQWLAGLTDTQYF
TRBV18	CASSPLGQLNEKLFF
TRBV29-1	CSVEVLGGAGTQYF
TRBV7-3	CASRSRDSNIQYF
TRBV12-3/TRBV12-4	CASSQDRAYNEQFF
TRBV20-1	CSAHDSDIGNTIYF
TRBV7-3	CASSLRPDRNNEQFF
TRBV18	CASSRQGTNTGELFF